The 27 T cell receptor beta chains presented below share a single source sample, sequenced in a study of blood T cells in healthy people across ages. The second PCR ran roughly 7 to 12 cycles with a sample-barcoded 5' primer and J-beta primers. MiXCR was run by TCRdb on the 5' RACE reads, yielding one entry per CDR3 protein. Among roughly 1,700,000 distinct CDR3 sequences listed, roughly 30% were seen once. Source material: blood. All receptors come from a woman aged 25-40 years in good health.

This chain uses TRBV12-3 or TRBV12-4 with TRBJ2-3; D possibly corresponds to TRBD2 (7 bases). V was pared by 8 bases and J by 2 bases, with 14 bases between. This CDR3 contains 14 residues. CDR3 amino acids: CASLRRGPTDTQYF. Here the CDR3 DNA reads TGTGCCAGCCTTCGGCGGGGGCCCACAGATACGCAGTATTTT.

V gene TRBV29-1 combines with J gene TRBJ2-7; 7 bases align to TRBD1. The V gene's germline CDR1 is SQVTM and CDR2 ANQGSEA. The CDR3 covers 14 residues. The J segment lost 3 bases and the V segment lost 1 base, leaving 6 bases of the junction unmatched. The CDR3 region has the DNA TGCAGCGTTGAAGCCCCGGACAGGAGCTACGAGCAGTACTTC. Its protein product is CSVEAPDRSYEQYF.

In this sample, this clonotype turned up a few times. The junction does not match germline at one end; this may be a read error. The CDR3 sequence: CASSQDRAGLNHGYTF. DNA for the CDR3: TGTGCCAGCAGCCAAGACCGGGCAGGTCTTAACCATGGCTACACCTTC. The rearrangement joins TRBV14 to TRBJ1-2, with no clear D. The germline V gene has CDR1 SGHDN and CDR2 FVKESK. CDR3 size: 16 residues.

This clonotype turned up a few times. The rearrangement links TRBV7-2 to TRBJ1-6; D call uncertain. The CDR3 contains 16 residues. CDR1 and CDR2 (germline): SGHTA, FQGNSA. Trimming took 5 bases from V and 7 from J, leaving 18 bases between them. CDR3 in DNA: TGTGCCAGCAGCGCAATGGCCAGGCCGATCAATTCACCCCTCCACTTT. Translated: CASSAMARPINSPLHF.

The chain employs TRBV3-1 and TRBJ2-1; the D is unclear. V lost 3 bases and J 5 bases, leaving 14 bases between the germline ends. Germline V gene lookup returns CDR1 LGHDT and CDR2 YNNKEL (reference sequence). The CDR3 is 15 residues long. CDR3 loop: CASSQDASAHNEQFF. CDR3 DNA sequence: TGTGCCAGCAGCCAGGACGCCTCAGCGCACAATGAGCAGTTCTTC.

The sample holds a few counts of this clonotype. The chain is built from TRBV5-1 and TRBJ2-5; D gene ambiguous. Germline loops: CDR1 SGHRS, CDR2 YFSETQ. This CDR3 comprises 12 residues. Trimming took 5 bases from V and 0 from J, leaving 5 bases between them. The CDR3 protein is CASRKNQETQYF. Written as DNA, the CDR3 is TGCGCCAGCAGAAAGAACCAAGAGACCCAGTACTTC.

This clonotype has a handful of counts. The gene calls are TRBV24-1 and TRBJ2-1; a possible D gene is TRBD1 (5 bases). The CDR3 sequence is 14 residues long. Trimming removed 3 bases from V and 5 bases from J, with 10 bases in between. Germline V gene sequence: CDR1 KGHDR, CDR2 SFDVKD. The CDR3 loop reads CATSDVTDNNEQFF. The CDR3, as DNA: TGTGCCACCAGTGATGTGACAGATAACAATGAGCAGTTCTTC.

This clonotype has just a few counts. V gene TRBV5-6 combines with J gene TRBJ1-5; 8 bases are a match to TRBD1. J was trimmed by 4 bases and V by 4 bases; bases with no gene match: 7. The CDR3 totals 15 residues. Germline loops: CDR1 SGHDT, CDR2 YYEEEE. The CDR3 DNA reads TGTGCCAGCAGCATACAGGACAGGGAAAATCAGCCCCAGCATTTT. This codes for CASSIQDRENQPQHF.

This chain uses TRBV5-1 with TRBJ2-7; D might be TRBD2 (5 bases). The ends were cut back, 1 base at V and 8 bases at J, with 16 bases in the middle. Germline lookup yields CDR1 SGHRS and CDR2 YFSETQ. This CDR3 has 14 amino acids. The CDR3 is CASSLNSGIVQQYF. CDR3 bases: TGCGCCAGCAGCTTGAATTCGGGAATAGTACAGCAGTACTTC.

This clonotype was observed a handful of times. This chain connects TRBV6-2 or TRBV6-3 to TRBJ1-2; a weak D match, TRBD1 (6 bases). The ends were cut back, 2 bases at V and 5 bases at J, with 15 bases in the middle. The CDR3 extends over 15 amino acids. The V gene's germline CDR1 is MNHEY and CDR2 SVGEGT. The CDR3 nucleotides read TGTGCCAGCAGTTACGGGACGGGGGGCGCTTATGGCTACACCTTC. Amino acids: CASSYGTGGAYGYTF.

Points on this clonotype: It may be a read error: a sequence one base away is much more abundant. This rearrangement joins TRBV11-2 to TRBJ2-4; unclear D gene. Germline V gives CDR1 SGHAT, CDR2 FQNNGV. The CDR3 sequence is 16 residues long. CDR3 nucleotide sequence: TGTGCCAGCAGCTTATTGCAGGCCTCAGCCAAAAGCATTCAGTACTTC. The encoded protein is CASSLLQASAKSIQYF.

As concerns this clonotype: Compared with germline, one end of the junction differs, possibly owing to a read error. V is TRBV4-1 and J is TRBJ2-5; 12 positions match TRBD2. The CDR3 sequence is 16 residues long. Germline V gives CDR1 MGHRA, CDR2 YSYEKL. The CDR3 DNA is TGCGCCAACAGCCCGACTAGCGGGGGCTCGCAAGAGACCCAGTACTTC. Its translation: CANSPTSGGSQETQYF.

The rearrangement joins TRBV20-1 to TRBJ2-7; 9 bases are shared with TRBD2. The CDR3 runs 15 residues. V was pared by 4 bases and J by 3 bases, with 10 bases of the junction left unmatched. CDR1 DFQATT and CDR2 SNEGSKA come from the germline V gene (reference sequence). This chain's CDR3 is CSATVLTSGIYEQYF. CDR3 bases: TGCAGTGCTACCGTCTTGACTAGCGGAATCTACGAGCAGTACTTC.

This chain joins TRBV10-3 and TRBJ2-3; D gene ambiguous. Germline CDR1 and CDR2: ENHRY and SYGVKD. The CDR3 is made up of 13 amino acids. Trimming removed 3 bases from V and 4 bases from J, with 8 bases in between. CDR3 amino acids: CAISDSYADTQYF. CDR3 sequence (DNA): TGTGCCATCAGTGATAGCTACGCAGATACGCAGTATTTT.

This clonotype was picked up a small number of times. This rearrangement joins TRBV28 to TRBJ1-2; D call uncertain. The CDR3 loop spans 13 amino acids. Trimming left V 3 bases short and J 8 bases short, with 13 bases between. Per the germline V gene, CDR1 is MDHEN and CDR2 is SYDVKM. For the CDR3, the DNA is TGTGCCAGCAGTTTGCTAATCGACGAAGGCTACACCTTC. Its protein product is CASSLLIDEGYTF.

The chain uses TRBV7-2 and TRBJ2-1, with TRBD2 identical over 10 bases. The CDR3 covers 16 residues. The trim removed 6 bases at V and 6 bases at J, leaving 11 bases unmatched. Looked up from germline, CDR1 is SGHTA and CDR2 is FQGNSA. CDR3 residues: CASRDYGTSVGNEQFF. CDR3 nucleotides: TGTGCCAGCAGAGACTACGGGACTAGCGTAGGCAATGAGCAGTTCTTC. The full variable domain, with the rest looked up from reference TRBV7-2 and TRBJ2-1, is GAGVSQSPSNKVTEKGKDVELRCDPISGHTALYWYRQSLGQGLEFLIYFQGNSAPDKSGLPSDRFSAERTGGSVSTLTIQRTQQEDSAVYLCASRDYGTSVGNEQFFGPGTRLTVL.

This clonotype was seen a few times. The CDR3 sequence is CASAERGDTQYF. CDR3 in DNA: TGCGCCAGCGCCGAGCGGGGGGATACGCAGTATTTT. J is TRBJ2-3 and V is TRBV5-1, with 8 bases that match TRBD2. The V segment lost 7 bases and the J segment 6 bases; nucleotides outside the gene matches: 4. The CDR3 has 12 residues. Germline CDR1 reads SGHRS; CDR2 reads YFSETQ.

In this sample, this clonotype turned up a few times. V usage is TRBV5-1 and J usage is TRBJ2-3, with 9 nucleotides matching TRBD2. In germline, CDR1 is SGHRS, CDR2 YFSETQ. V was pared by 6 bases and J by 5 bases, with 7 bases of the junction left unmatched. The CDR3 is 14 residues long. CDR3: CASTPGLAVDTQYF. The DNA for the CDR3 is TGCGCCAGCACACCGGGACTAGCAGTAGATACGCAGTATTTT.

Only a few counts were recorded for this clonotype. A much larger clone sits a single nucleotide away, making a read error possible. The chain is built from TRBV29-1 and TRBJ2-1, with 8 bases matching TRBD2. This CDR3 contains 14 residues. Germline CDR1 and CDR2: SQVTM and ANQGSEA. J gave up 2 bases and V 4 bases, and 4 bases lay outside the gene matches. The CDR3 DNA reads TGCAGCGTTGGGAGGCGGGAGGCCTACAATGAGCAGTTCTTC. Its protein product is CSVGRREAYNEQFF.

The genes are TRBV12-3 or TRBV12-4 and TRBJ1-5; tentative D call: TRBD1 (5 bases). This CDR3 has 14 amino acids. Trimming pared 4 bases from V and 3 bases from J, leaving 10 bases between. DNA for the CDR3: TGTGCCAGCAGTTCTTCCAGGGCCAATCAGCCCCAGCATTTT. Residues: CASSSSRANQPQHF.

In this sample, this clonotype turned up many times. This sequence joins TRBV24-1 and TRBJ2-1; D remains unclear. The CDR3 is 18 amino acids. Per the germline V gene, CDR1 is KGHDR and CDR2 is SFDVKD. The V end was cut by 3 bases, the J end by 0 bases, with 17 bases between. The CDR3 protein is CATSDPNPGRSSYNEQFF. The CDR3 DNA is TGTGCCACCAGTGATCCTAACCCCGGTAGGAGCTCCTACAATGAGCAGTTCTTC.

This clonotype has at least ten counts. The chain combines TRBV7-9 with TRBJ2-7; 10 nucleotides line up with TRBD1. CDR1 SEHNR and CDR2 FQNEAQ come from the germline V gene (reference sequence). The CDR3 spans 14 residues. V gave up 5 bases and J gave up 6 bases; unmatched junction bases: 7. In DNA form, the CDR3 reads TGTGCCAGCAGCCATCCGGGACAGGGGACCGAGCAGTACTTC. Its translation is CASSHPGQGTEQYF.

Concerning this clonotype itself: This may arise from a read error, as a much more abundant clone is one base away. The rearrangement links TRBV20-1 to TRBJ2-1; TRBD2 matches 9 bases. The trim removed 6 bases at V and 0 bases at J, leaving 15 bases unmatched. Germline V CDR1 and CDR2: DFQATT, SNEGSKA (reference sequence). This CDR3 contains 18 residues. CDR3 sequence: CSALGAGGGSGSYNEQFF. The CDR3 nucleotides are TGCAGTGCCCTAGGGGCGGGAGGGGGCTCCGGCTCCTACAATGAGCAGTTCTTC.

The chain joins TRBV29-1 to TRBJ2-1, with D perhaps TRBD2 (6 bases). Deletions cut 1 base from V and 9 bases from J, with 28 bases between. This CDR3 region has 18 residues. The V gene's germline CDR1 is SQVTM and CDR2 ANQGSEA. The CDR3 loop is CSVEGSAQKWGVSSEQFF. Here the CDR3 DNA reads TGCAGCGTTGAAGGTTCCGCCCAAAAGTGGGGGGTGTCTAGTGAGCAGTTCTTC.

The DNA of the CDR3 is TGCAGCGGGGAGGTTACGGGAGGGGGCGAGCAGTACTTC. Translated: CSGEVTGGGEQYF. The rearrangement joins TRBV29-1 to TRBJ2-4; 8 bases fit TRBD2. Judging by the DNA end, TRBJ2-7 fits better; the J call may be wrong. CDR1 and CDR2 from the germline V gene are SQVTM and ANQGSEA. This CDR3 is built from 13 residues.

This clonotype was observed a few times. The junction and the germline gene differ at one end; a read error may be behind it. DNA for the CDR3: TGTGCCAGCAGGCGAATCGGACTAGCGGGGAGGTTCTTC. It translates to CASRRIGLAGRFF. The rearrangement joins TRBV28 to TRBJ2-7, with TRBD2 identical over 12 bases. Germline V CDR1 and CDR2: MDHEN, SYDVKM. The CDR3 spans 13 residues.

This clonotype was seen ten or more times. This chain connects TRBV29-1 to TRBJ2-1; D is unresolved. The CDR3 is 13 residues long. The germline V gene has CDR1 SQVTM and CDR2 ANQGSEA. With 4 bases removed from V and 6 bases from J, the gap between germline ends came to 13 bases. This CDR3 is CSVVGPRSNEQFF. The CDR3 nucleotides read TGCAGCGTTGTGGGTCCGAGGAGCAATGAGCAGTTCTTC.